Below, 20 T cell receptor beta chains from the same sample are listed, as sequenced in a study of T cells in Graves' hyperthyroidism and ophthalmopathy. Template material for amplifying TCR beta CDR3 regions consisted of RNA transcripts. HTBI primers were used for first-round RT-PCR of the TCR CDR3. In TCRdb, the multiplex PCR reads were re-called with MiXCR into one record per CDR3 protein. The sample holds 550,000 to 800,000 distinct CDR3 sequences, less than 20% seen once. The sample consisted of blood. The receptors originated from a man aged 18 to 35 with Graves' hyperthyroidism.

This clonotype has ten or more counts. V and J are TRBV12-3 or TRBV12-4 and TRBJ2-5; 10 bases agree with TRBD1. The CDR3 loop spans 15 amino acids. The trim removed 5 bases at V and 4 bases at J, leaving 7 bases unmatched. For the CDR3, the DNA is TGTGCCAGCAGTGGGGGACAGGGGATAGGAGAGACCCAGTACTTC. Translating gives CASSGGQGIGETQYF.

V gene TRBV11-3 combines with J gene TRBJ2-1, with D tentatively TRBD1 (6 bases). The CDR3 is 14 amino acids. Germline V gives CDR1 SGHNT, CDR2 YENEEA. V was clipped by 4 bases and J by 4 bases, with 11 bases between them. CDR3 sequence: CASSSTRGYNEQFF. CDR3 DNA: TGTGCCAGCAGCTCGACAAGGGGGTACAATGAGCAGTTCTTC.

There are many counts of this clonotype. The CDR3 sequence: CASSFFEGQGAIGRQTENTEAFF. CDR3 coding DNA: TGTGCCAGCAGTTTTTTCGAGGGTCAAGGGGCGATAGGAAGGCAAACAGAGAACACTGAAGCTTTCTTT. The chain is built from TRBV28 and TRBJ1-1, with D perhaps TRBD1 (5 bases). The CDR3 loop spans 23 amino acids. Germline V gene lookup returns CDR1 MDHEN and CDR2 SYDVKM. Between the trimmed V and J ends, which lost 3 bases and 1 base, there was a span of 36 bases.

This chain uses TRBV6-5 with TRBJ1-2; TRBD1 might be the D (5 bases). The V and J ends lost 4 bases and 4 bases respectively, with 7 bases between them. The CDR3 extends over 12 amino acids. The germline V gene has CDR1 MNHEY and CDR2 SVGAGI. The chain's CDR3 is CASSWDGYGYTF. CDR3 nucleotides: TGTGCCAGCAGTTGGGACGGCTATGGCTACACCTTC.

This chain joins TRBV24-1 and TRBJ2-1; D remains unclear. Trimming pared 9 bases from V and 1 base from J, leaving 9 bases between. Germline V CDR1 and CDR2: KGHDR, SFDVKD. CDR3 size: 13 residues. DNA for the CDR3: TGTGCCACCTCAGAAAGTTCCTACAATGAGCAGTTCTTC. This codes for CATSESSYNEQFF.

This clonotype was found a few times. The chain joins TRBV28 to TRBJ2-7, with D possibly matching TRBD2 (6 bases). The CDR3 sequence is 14 residues long. The ends were cut back, 5 bases at V and 0 bases at J, with 11 bases in the middle. CDR1 MDHEN and CDR2 SYDVKM come from the germline V gene. The CDR3 sequence is CASSQAGYSYEQYF. DNA for the CDR3: TGTGCCAGCAGTCAAGCGGGCTACTCCTACGAGCAGTACTTC.

This clonotype came up many times. V is TRBV7-8 and J is TRBJ2-1, with D possibly being TRBD1 or TRBD2 (5 bases each). This CDR3 region has 13 residues. From germline, CDR1 is SGHVS and CDR2 FQNEAQ. V gave up 8 bases and J gave up 10 bases, with 18 bases separating them. CDR3 bases: TGTGCCAGCGGACTGCAGGGTCCAACAGAGCAGTTCTTC. Its translation: CASGLQGPTEQFF.

The chain employs TRBV20-1 and TRBJ2-1, with 12 positions matching TRBD2. The V gene end was trimmed by 0 bases and the J gene end by 1 base; junction bases not matched to a gene: 4. Germline CDR1 is DFQATT and CDR2 is SNEGSKA (reference sequence). The CDR3 is 17 residues long. CDR3 protein: CSARDLAGGLSYNEQFF. Here the CDR3 DNA reads TGCAGTGCTAGAGATCTAGCGGGAGGGCTTTCCTACAATGAGCAGTTCTTC.

V and J are TRBV25-1 and TRBJ2-6; D not certain. V dropped 5 bases and J dropped 0 bases, with 14 bases sitting between them. This CDR3 region has 17 residues. The germline V gene has CDR1 MGHDK and CDR2 SYGVNS. The CDR3 sequence is CASSRTDGLSGANVLTF. In nucleotides, the CDR3 is TGTGCCAGCAGTAGGACGGACGGCCTCTCTGGGGCCAACGTCCTGACTTTC. Filled out from reference TRBV25-1 and TRBJ2-6, the complete variable domain reads EADIYQTPRYLVIGTGKKITLECSQTMGHDKMYWYQQDPGMELHLIHYSYGVNSTEKGDLSSESTVSRIRTEHFPLTLESARPSHTSQYLCASSRTDGLSGANVLTFGAGSRLTVL.

This clonotype has only a few counts. V gene TRBV7-3 combines with J gene TRBJ2-1; D perhaps matches TRBD2 (5 bases). The ends were cut back, 2 bases at V and 8 bases at J, with 16 bases in the middle. This CDR3 is built from 15 residues. CDR1 is SGHTA, CDR2 FQGTGA, per germline. The CDR3 sequence: CASSLGRAVLDEQFF. The CDR3 DNA is TGTGCCAGCAGCTTAGGTCGAGCGGTGCTGGATGAGCAGTTCTTC.

This clonotype occurred many times. This rearrangement joins TRBV19 to TRBJ2-7, with 14 bases identical to TRBD2. V lost 3 bases and J lost 5; bases outside the gene matches: 6. Per germline, CDR1 LNHDA and CDR2 SQIVND (reference sequence). This CDR3 spans 16 amino acids. CDR3 nucleotides: TGTGCCAGTAGTATCGGAGGGACTAGCGGGGGCGACGAGCAGTACTTC. Residues: CASSIGGTSGGDEQYF.

The rearrangement uses TRBV7-9 and TRBJ2-1; a possible D gene is TRBD1 (7 bases). The CDR3 spans 15 residues. Deletions cut 5 bases from V and 4 bases from J, with 15 bases between. Germline V CDR1 and CDR2: SEHNR, FQNEAQ (reference sequence). The CDR3 DNA sequence: TGTGCCAGCAGCCCAGGGGGGCGCGGGTACAATGAGCAGTTCTTC. It codes for CASSPGGRGYNEQFF.

This clonotype was observed at least ten times. This sequence joins TRBV4-3 and TRBJ2-7; D remains ambiguous. This CDR3 is built from 13 residues. V lost 0 bases to trimming and J lost 6 bases, with 9 bases between them. Germline CDR1 and CDR2: LGHNA and YSLEER. The CDR3 protein is CASSQDRMGEQYF. The DNA of the CDR3 is TGCGCCAGCAGCCAAGATAGGATGGGCGAGCAGTACTTC.

This clonotype came up a few times. V and J are TRBV7-9 and TRBJ2-1; 9 positions match TRBD2. With 5 bases clipped from V and 4 bases from J, the junction kept 15 bases outside the gene matches. CDR3 length equals 18 residues. Germline V gene data show CDR1 as SEHNR and CDR2 as FQNEAQ (reference sequence). Here the CDR3 DNA reads TGTGCCAGCAGCGACAACCTCCTTGCGACTAGCGGATACAATGAGCAGTTCTTC. It yields the protein CASSDNLLATSGYNEQFF.

The chain's CDR3 is CSVDMDPGELFF. The CDR3 bases are TGCAGCGTTGATATGGATCCCGGGGAGCTGTTTTTT. This rearrangement joins TRBV29-1 to TRBJ2-2; D unclear. Germline V gives CDR1 SQVTM, CDR2 ANQGSEA. The V gene lost 3 bases and the J gene lost 6 bases, with 8 bases spanning the gap. This CDR3 contains 12 residues.

This clonotype was detected only a few times. The chain employs TRBV30 and TRBJ2-5; D ambiguous. This CDR3 has 13 amino acids. Looked up from germline, CDR1 is GTSNPN and CDR2 is SVGIG (reference sequence). The ends were cut back, 0 bases at V and 5 bases at J, with 10 bases in the middle. CDR3 amino acids: CAWSVLIRETQYF. DNA for the CDR3: TGTGCCTGGAGTGTACTAATCAGGGAGACCCAGTACTTC.

Only a few counts were recorded for this clonotype. The V and J genes are TRBV2 and TRBJ2-5, with D hard to call. Germline V lookup: CDR1 SNHLY, CDR2 FYNNEI. The CDR3 contains 12 residues. Trimming cost V 7 bases and J 5 bases, with 11 bases left between them. CDR3 DNA: TGTGCCAGCAAGGAGAGGCGGGAGACCCAGTACTTC. It is translated as CASKERRETQYF.

This clonotype showed up many times. The chain recombines TRBV28 with TRBJ1-5; TRBD1 is a possible D gene (5 bases). Trimming shortened V by 6 bases and J by 9 bases, and 9 bases separated the two germline ends. Germline values: CDR1 MDHEN, CDR2 SYDVKM. The CDR3 is 11 residues long. The CDR3 DNA follows: TGTGCCAGCAGCCATGGGGGGCCCCAGCATTTT. Its translation is CASSHGGPQHF.

This clonotype has ten or more counts. V is TRBV30 and J is TRBJ1-1; D is unclear. Germline V lookup: CDR1 GTSNPN, CDR2 SVGIG (reference sequence). Deletions cut 4 bases from V and 1 base from J, with 7 bases between. The CDR3 spans 12 residues. CDR3 sequence (DNA): TGTGCCTGGACCCCCGGGAACACTGAAGCTTTCTTT. It yields the protein CAWTPGNTEAFF.

This clonotype was observed a few times. V and J are TRBV3-1 and TRBJ2-1; 9 nucleotides match TRBD2. Germline V gene sequence: CDR1 LGHDT, CDR2 YNNKEL (reference sequence). CDR3 length: 16 residues. V was pared by 4 bases and J by 10 bases, with 14 bases of the junction left unmatched. CDR3 DNA sequence: TGTGCCAGCAGCCCCTCCACCTGGAGCGGGAGGTGGGAGCAGTTCTTC. It codes for CASSPSTWSGRWEQFF.